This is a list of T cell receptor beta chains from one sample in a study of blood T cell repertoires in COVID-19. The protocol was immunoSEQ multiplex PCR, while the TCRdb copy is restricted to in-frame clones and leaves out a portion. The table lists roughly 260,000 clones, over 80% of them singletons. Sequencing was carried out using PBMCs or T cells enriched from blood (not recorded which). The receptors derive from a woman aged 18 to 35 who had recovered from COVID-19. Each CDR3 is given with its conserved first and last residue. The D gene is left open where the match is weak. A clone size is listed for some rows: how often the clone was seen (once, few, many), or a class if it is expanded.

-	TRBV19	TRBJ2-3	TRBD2	TGTGCCAGTAGAATCGGGGGAGGGCTTGGAGATACGCAGTATTTT	CASRIGGGLGDTQYF
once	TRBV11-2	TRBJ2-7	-	TGTGCCAGCAGCTTAGGACAAGACTACGAGCAGTACTTC	CASSLGQDYEQYF
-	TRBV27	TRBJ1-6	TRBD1	TGTGCCAGCAGTTCTCCGGGACAGAATTCACCCCTCCACTTT	CASSSPGQNSPLHF
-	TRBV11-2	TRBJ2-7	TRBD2	TGTGCCAGCAAACGAGGCGGGAGCGTCTACGAGCAGTACTTC	CASKRGGSVYEQYF
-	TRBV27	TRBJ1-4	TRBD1	TGTGCCAGCAGTGACACAGGGGGCTGGGGCGAAAAACTGTTTTTT	CASSDTGGWGEKLFF
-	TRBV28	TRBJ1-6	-	TGTGCCAGCAGCTTACTAACTTCACCCCTCCACTTT	CASSLLTSPLHF
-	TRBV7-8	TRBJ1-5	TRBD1	TGTGCCAGCAGCGCCCCCCCGCGACAGGGGATAAATCAGCCCCAGCATTTT	CASSAPPRQGINQPQHF
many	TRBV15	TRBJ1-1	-	TGTGCCACCAGCAGAGGACAGTGGAACACTGAAGCTTTCTTT	CATSRGQWNTEAFF
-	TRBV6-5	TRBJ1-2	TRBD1	TGTGCCAGCAGCGCCGGACAGGGGTTGGGCTATGGCTACACCTTC	CASSAGQGLGYGYTF
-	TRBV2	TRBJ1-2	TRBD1	TGTGCCAGCAGACCGGGGACAGCCCTCCTCTATGGCTACACCTTC	CASRPGTALLYGYTF
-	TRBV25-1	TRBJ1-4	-	TGTGCCAGCAGCCTTTTGACTGGGTCGCCAACTAATGAAAAACTGTTTTTT	CASSLLTGSPTNEKLFF
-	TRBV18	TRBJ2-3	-	TGTGCCAGCTCCTTGGGAGTCGGAAGCACAGATACGCAGTATTTT	CASSLGVGSTDTQYF
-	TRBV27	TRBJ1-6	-	TGTGCCAGCAGTTTCCAGGGTTGGAATTCACCCCTCCACTTT	CASSFQGWNSPLHF
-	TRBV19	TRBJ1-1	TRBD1	TGTGCCAGTACCGGACAGGGGAAGGTCCTGAACACTGAAGCTTTCTTT	CASTGQGKVLNTEAFF
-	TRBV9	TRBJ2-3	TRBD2	TGTGCCAGCAGCCCTAAAGATAGCGGGAGTCTTACAGATACGCAGTATTTT	CASSPKDSGSLTDTQYF
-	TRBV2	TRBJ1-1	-	TGTGCCAGCAACCATGACAGGCCGAGTGGCACTGAAGCTTTCTTT	CASNHDRPSGTEAFF
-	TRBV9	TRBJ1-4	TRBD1	TGTGCCAGCAGTCTAGGGACAGTCAGCCAAAAACTGTTTTTT	CASSLGTVSQKLFF
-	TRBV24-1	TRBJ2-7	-	TGTGCCACCAGTGACGGGGGGCCCAGGGACTACGAGCAGTACTTC	CATSDGGPRDYEQYF
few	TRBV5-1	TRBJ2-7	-	TGCGCCAGCAGCTTGGGTCCGGGGATTTTCAACGAGCAGTACTTC	CASSLGPGIFNEQYF
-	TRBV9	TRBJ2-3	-	TGTGCCAGCAGCGTAGAACAGAACACAGATACGCAGTATTTT	CASSVEQNTDTQYF
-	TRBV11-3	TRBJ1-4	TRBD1	TGTGCCAGCAGTAATAGACAGGGCGACGAAAAACTGTTTTTT	CASSNRQGDEKLFF
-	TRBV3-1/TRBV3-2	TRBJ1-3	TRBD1	TGTGCCAGCAGCCAAGAGACAGGGGGGTCATCTCACACCATATATTTT	CASSQETGGSSHTIYF
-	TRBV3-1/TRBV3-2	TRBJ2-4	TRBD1	TGTGCCAGCAGCCAAGTATTCGGGACAGGGGGGTATGCCAAAAACATTCAGTACTTC	CASSQVFGTGGYAKNIQYF
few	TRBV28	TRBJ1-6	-	TGTGCCAGCAGCCGGGGTGTTAATTCACCCCTCCACTTT	CASSRGVNSPLHF
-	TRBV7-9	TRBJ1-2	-	TGTGCCAGCACCCCGTCGATGCACCGGGGATGGGGCTACACCTTC	CASTPSMHRGWGYTF
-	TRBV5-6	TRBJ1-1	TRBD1	TGTGCCAGCAGCCCTGGGTGGGGGACAGGGGCGTTGAACACTGAAGCTTTCTTT	CASSPGWGTGALNTEAFF
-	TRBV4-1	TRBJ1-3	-	TGCGCCAGCAGCCGACTCCGCTCTGGAAACACCATATATTTT	CASSRLRSGNTIYF
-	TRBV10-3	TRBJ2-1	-	TGTGCCATCAGTGGTGGGGTGAGAGACTGGGGGGCCTACAATGAGCAGTTCTTC	CAISGGVRDWGAYNEQFF
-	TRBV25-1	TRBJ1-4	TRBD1	TGTGCCAGCAGACAGGGGGATGAAAAACTGTTTTTT	CASRQGDEKLFF
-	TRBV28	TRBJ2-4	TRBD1	TGTGCCAGCAGTTTGGGGACAGGGGGAGAGCCTAACATTCAGTACTTC	CASSLGTGGEPNIQYF
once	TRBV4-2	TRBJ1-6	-	TGTGCCAGCACGGCGGATCTATGGAATAATTCACCCCTCCACTTT	CASTADLWNNSPLHF
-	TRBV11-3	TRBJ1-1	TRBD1	TGTGCCAGCAGCTTACGGTCTAGGACAGGGGGGAACACTGAAGCTTTCTTT	CASSLRSRTGGNTEAFF
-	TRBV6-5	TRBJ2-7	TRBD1	TGTGCCGGACAAAGACAGGGCAGCTCCTACGAGCAGTACTTC	CAGQRQGSSYEQYF
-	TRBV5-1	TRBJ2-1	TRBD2	TGCGCCAGCAGGGAAGGCGGGGGATGGGACAATGAGCAGTTCTTC	CASREGGGWDNEQFF
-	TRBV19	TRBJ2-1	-	TGTGCCAGTAGTATAGAGGGGCGGGGCACGCATCTCTACAATGAGCAGTTCTTC	CASSIEGRGTHLYNEQFF
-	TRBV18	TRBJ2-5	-	TGTGCCAGCTCCAAGAATCGTCCGCGGGAACTCCAAGAGACCCAGTACTTC	CASSKNRPRELQETQYF
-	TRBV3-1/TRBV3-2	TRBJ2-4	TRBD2	TGTGCCAGCAGCCCCGGGGAGGGCATGGGCAAAAACATTCAGTACTTC	CASSPGEGMGKNIQYF
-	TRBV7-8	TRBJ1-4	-	TGTGCCAGCAGCTTCCGGCGGACTAATGAAAAACTGTTTTTT	CASSFRRTNEKLFF
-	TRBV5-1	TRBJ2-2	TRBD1	TGCGCCAGCAGCCCCAGCCCGACAGGGGGCACCGGGGAGCTGTTTTTT	CASSPSPTGGTGELFF
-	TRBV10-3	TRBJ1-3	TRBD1	TGTGCCACCTCCGGACAGGGGGCGTTAGGAAGTGGAAACACCATATATTTT	CATSGQGALGSGNTIYF
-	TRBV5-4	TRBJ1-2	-	TGTGCCAGCAGCTTGGCGGACAGAGTACCCTACTATGGCTACACCTTC	CASSLADRVPYYGYTF
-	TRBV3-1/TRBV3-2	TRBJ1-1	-	TGTGCCAGCAGCCAAGCCCGGGAAAAAGCTTTCTTT	CASSQAREKAFF
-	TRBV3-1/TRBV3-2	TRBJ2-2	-	TGTGCCAGCAGCCAAGGGGGACTCGTAGGCGGGGAGCTGTTTTTT	CASSQGGLVGGELFF
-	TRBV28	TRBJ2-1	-	TGTGCCAGCAGCGAGACTTTTACCAGGGTTCAGTTCTTC	CASSETFTRVQFF
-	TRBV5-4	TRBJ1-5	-	TGTGCCAGCAGCCTCGATCCAGGCAATCAGCCCCAGCATTTT	CASSLDPGNQPQHF
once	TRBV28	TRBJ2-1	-	TGTGCCAGCAGTTCCCCCCCGAATGAGCAGTTCTTC	CASSSPPNEQFF
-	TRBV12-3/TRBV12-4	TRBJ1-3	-	TGTGCCAGCAGTCTGTGGCTCGGGAACACCATATATTTT	CASSLWLGNTIYF
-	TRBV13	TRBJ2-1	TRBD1	TGTGCCAGCAGCTTGGACAGGGGTGGAGGGAATGAGCAGTTCTTC	CASSLDRGGGNEQFF
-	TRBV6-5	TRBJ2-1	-	TGTGCCAGCAGTTACGGGTGGGGGGTCTACAATGAGCAGTTCTTC	CASSYGWGVYNEQFF
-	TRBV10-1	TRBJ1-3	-	TGCGCCAGCAGTGAGTGGTCCAACCGCTGTGGCCTCTCTGGAAACACCATATATTTT	CASSEWSNRCGLSGNTIYF
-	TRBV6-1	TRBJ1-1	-	TGTGCCAGCAGTGAAACCCCGCGGGTCATCGAAGCTTTCTTT	CASSETPRVIEAFF
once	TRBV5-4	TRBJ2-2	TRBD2	TGTGCCAGCAGCTTGGAAGCGGGGGGGCCCGGGGAGCTGTTTTTT	CASSLEAGGPGELFF
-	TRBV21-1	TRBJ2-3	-	TGTGCCAGCAGCACCCCGCCGCACATAAATACGCAGTATTTT	CASSTPPHINTQYF